This T cell receptor (beta chain) was sequenced for a study of lymphopenia after photon versus proton radiotherapy. Study-wide results and caveats: After the lymphocyte nadir, photon-treated repertoires showed oligoclonal expansion, especially of CD8+ Temra cells. Larger post-nadir TCR diversity loss correlated inversely with survival in deceased patients.

The length of the CDR3 is 14 residues. J gave up 2 bases and V 5 bases, and 0 bases lay outside the gene matches. Per germline, CDR1 MNHEY and CDR2 SVGAGI. Assay used: immunoSEQ multiplex PCR; TCRdb lists only in-frame clones, some missing. The table has approximately 65,000 clones, about nine tenths seen once. As regards this clone: As yet, its antigen is unknown.

This clonotype was sampled from a woman in her seventies with pancreatic cancer. This sequence joins TRBV6-5 and TRBJ2-6; 7 bases are shared with TRBD1. This specimen consisted of peripheral blood, obtained from a patient treated with photon-based radiotherapy. CDR3 in amino acids: CASSDRAGANVLTF. In DNA, the CDR3 is TGTGCCAGCAGTGACAGGGCTGGGGCCAACGTCCTGACTTTC.